Listed here are 19 T cell receptor beta chains from one sample, sequenced in a study of blood T cells in healthy people across ages (dated by TCRdb to 2015 to 2017). Receptors were amplified or captured by 5' RACE. TCRdb lists the instrument as Illumina HiSeq 2500. The second PCR ran for about 6 to 12 cycles and used a J-beta primer mix along with a sample-barcoded 5' primer. TCRdb's own reprocessing of the public reads used fastp at Q25 and MiXCR and kept productive beta chains. Rows are unified per CDR3 protein, each entry keeping the most common DNA and genes. The sample profile shows around 800,000 distinct CDR3 sequences; about half of them were found once. The ten largest clones take up roughly 18% of the sample. Input material: blood. Every receptor here comes from a man older than 75 in good health.

In this sample, this clonotype turned up a few times. CDR3 residues: CASSPVAGTYEQYF. The CDR3 DNA reads as TGTGCCAGCAGCCCGGTAGCGGGAACCTACGAGCAGTACTTC. V and J are TRBV3-1 and TRBJ2-5; 8 nucleotides match TRBD2. With the DNA end fitting TRBJ2-7 better, the J assignment may be wrong. This CDR3 has 14 amino acids. Germline V gene data show CDR1 as LGHDT and CDR2 as YNNKEL (reference sequence).

CDR3 amino acids: CASSPQNRGPFTDTQYF. CDR3 coding DNA: TGTGCCAGCTCACCGCAGAACAGGGGGCCTTTCACAGATACGCAGTATTTT. The rearrangement uses TRBV18 and TRBJ2-3; the match to TRBD1 covers 9 bases. Trimming removed 3 bases from V and 2 bases from J; junction bases left unmatched: 9. In germline, CDR1 is KGHSH, CDR2 LQKENI. The CDR3 extends over 17 amino acids.

As regards this clonotype: A read error may be the cause here, since a much bigger clone is one base away. The chain employs TRBV28 and TRBJ2-4, with TRBD2 matching over 10 bases. In germline, CDR1 is MDHEN, CDR2 SYDVKM. The CDR3 totals 14 residues. The CDR3 sequence is CGSSPRASGSWQYF. Here the CDR3 DNA reads TGTGGCAGCAGCCCCCGGGCTAGCGGGAGCTGGCAGTACTTC.

V and J are TRBV7-2 and TRBJ2-1; D remains unclear. The CDR3 is 14 amino acids. The V end was cut by 5 bases, the J end by 3 bases, with 11 bases between. CDR1 SGHTA and CDR2 FQGNSA come from the germline V gene. The CDR3 DNA reads TGTGCCAGCAGCATGAAGAGCCGCTACAATGAGCAGTTCTTC. Translated: CASSMKSRYNEQFF.

This clonotype has a handful of counts. This chain links TRBV20-1 with TRBJ2-3; no firm D call. This CDR3 is 11 amino acids long. Trimming took off 3 bases at V and 5 bases at J, with 6 bases between the two ends. From germline, CDR1 is DFQATT and CDR2 SNEGSKA (reference sequence). CDR3 DNA: TGCAGTGCTAGTATCAGAGATACGCAGTATTTT. Its translation: CSASIRDTQYF.

This clonotype was picked up many times. The chain links TRBV12-3 or TRBV12-4 to TRBJ2-7; D unresolved. CDR3 length equals 12 residues. The V end lost 6 bases, the J end lost 6 bases, and 12 bases lay between the germline ends. In nucleotides, the CDR3 is TGTGCCAGCAGACTGAGTACGGGCGAGCAGTACTTC. It yields the protein CASRLSTGEQYF.

This chain connects TRBV20-1 to TRBJ2-1; maybe TRBD1 (6 bases). V was clipped by 2 bases and J by 0 bases, with 11 bases between them. The CDR3 is 15 residues long. Germline V gene lookup returns CDR1 DFQATT and CDR2 SNEGSKA (reference sequence). CDR3 region: CSARRGRGSYNEQFF. DNA for the CDR3: TGCAGTGCTAGAAGGGGCAGGGGCTCCTACAATGAGCAGTTCTTC.

J is TRBJ2-2 and V is TRBV24-1, with D unclear. CDR1 is KGHDR and CDR2 is SFDVKD in the germline V gene. The CDR3 is made up of 17 amino acids. V was pared by 2 bases and J by 4 bases, with 16 bases between. The CDR3 region is CATSDWPPGGGTGELFF. Written as DNA, the CDR3 is TGTGCCACCAGTGATTGGCCCCCGGGTGGCGGCACCGGGGAGCTGTTTTTT.

This clonotype was seen a handful of times. The chain employs TRBV6-6 and TRBJ1-5; 12 bases are a match to TRBD1. The ends lost 7 bases at V and 6 bases at J; junction bases unmatched: 10. This CDR3 region has 16 residues. CDR1 and CDR2 (germline): MNHNY, SVGAGI (reference sequence). The CDR3 coding sequence is TGTGCCAGCACCATAACCGGGACAGGGGGCGGTCAGCCCCAGCATTTT. It codes for CASTITGTGGGQPQHF.

The V gene is TRBV6-5, the J gene TRBJ2-7, with D unclear. Deletions cut 7 bases from V and 7 bases from J, with 20 bases between. Germline values: CDR1 MNHEY, CDR2 SVGAGI. The CDR3 is 14 residues long. CDR3 in amino acids: CASTTRALYNEQYF. The CDR3 region has the DNA TGTGCCAGCACCACAAGGGCGCTATACAATGAGCAGTACTTC.

The sample holds a few counts of this clonotype. The CDR3 sequence is CASSLGQMALHNEQYF. In nucleotides, the CDR3 is TGTGCCAGCAGTTTGGGACAGATGGCTTTGCACAATGAGCAGTACTTC. This rearrangement joins TRBV27 to TRBJ2-5, with 7 bases identical to TRBD1. V lost 3 bases, J lost 11 bases, and 18 bases stayed unmatched. CDR3 size: 16 residues. Germline values: CDR1 MNHEY, CDR2 SMNVEV (reference sequence).

The rearrangement joins TRBV7-3 to TRBJ2-7; 10 bases match TRBD2. V was clipped by 4 bases and J by 5 bases; unmatched bases: 8. The CDR3 sequence is 15 residues long. Germline CDR1 is SGHTA and CDR2 is FQGTGA. In DNA form, the CDR3 reads TGTGCCAGCAGCTCACAGCGGGAGGGCGTCAACGAGCAGTACTTC. Residues: CASSSQREGVNEQYF.

The table lists this clonotype with a few counts. This CDR3 reads CASSLGRVSNQPQHF. The CDR3 DNA reads as TGTGCCAGCAGTTTGGGCAGGGTTAGCAATCAGCCCCAGCATTTT. V gene TRBV27 combines with J gene TRBJ1-5; TRBD1 might be the D (5 bases). The length of the CDR3 is 15 residues. CDR1 and CDR2 from the germline V gene are MNHEY and SMNVEV (reference sequence). With 3 bases removed from V and 0 bases from J, the gap between germline ends came to 9 bases.

Notes on this clonotype: It may be a read error: a sequence one base away is much more abundant. CDR3 nucleotides: TGCAGCGCCATAGCGGGAGACTTGTACAATGAGCAGTTCTTC. Translated: CSAIAGDLYNEQFF. The chain couples TRBV29-1 to TRBJ2-1; 9 nucleotides align to TRBD2. Germline values: CDR1 SQVTM, CDR2 ANQGSEA. The CDR3 extends over 14 amino acids. V was pared by 7 bases and J by 4 bases, with 8 bases of the junction left unmatched.

The chain couples TRBV25-1 to TRBJ2-7; no firm D call. The CDR3 length is 14 residues. The germline V and J ends were trimmed by 3 bases and 0 bases, with 9 bases remaining between them. Germline V gene data show CDR1 as MGHDK and CDR2 as SYGVNS. The CDR3 DNA reads as TGTGCCAGCAGTGATGTAATGGCCTCCTACGAGCAGTACTTC. Protein product: CASSDVMASYEQYF.

The gene calls are TRBV10-3 and TRBJ2-5; 8 positions agree with TRBD1. CDR1 is ENHRY and CDR2 is SYGVKD in the germline V gene. Trimming at V came to 6 bases and at J to 11 bases, leaving 17 bases not matched to a gene. This CDR3 spans 15 amino acids. In nucleotides, the CDR3 is TGTGCCATCAGAGCTGACAGGGGCGGCTACAATGAGCAGTACTTC. It specifies CAIRADRGGYNEQYF.

The chain joins TRBV12-3 or TRBV12-4 to TRBJ1-1; TRBD1 matches 8 bases. V lost 3 bases, J lost 11 bases, and 14 bases stayed unmatched. There are 15 residues in the CDR3. CDR3 in amino acids: CASSFAGGGSGEAFF. The CDR3 DNA reads TGTGCCAGCAGTTTCGCAGGGGGCGGTTCTGGTGAGGCTTTCTTT.

The chain uses TRBV6-2 or TRBV6-3 and TRBJ2-3; maybe TRBD2 (6 bases). Germline V gene lookup returns CDR1 MNHEY and CDR2 SVGEGT. The CDR3 length is 16 residues. V shed 0 bases and J shed 0 bases, with 10 bases lying between them. Here the CDR3 reads CASSYSVADSTDTQYF. In nucleotides, the CDR3 is TGTGCCAGCAGTTACTCGGTAGCGGACAGCACAGATACGCAGTATTTT.

The chain joins TRBV10-2 to TRBJ2-2; the match to TRBD2 covers 12 bases. Looked up from germline, CDR1 is WSHSY and CDR2 is SAAADI. The CDR3 spans 18 residues. V lost 4 bases, J lost 8 bases, and 14 bases stayed unmatched. The CDR3: CASSGVVTSGRMLGELFF. The CDR3 nucleotides are TGCGCCAGCAGTGGGGTCGTGACTAGCGGGAGAATGTTGGGGGAGCTGTTTTTT.